This TCR delta chain is from a study of γδ T cells in repeated Plasmodium falciparum infection. Gammadelta T cells were flow-sorted from PBMC into Vgamma9/Vdelta2+ and Vdelta2-negative populations for bulk analysis. TCRdb fed the multiplex PCR reads to CATT. The sample has about 57,000 delta-chain clones; approximately 1.5% are singletons. The CDR3 length is 22 residues. Trimming cost V 5 bases and J 2 bases, with 36 bases left between them. Germline-derived CDR1 and CDR2 are TSWWSYY and QGS. In its sample, this clone was seen many times. A read error is likely here: a far larger clone is one base away. In the same sample, other DNA sequences code for this CDR3.

The sequenced sample consisted of gamma-delta T cells from blood. The sequence derives from a pool of human donors (malaria-infected and uninfected, not separated). The chain recombines TRDV1 with TRDJ1; a weak D match, TRDD3 (5 bases). CDR3 nucleotide sequence: TGTGCTCTTGGGCAGAGCTTACTACTCAGGAGCCACCTATACTGGAAAACCGATAAACTCATCTTT. Protein: CALGQSLLLRSHLYWKTDKLIF.